This TCR beta chain was identified in a study of human T cells and chemical hapten exposure. Whole-study context: Each week of the approximately 25-week study, patients had diphenylcyclopropenone applied to the scalp.

In TCRdb, the RACE reads were re-called with MiXCR into one record per CDR3 protein. The sample has about 120,000 distinct CDR3 sequences, roughly 13% seen once. This clonotype was counted only a few times. V was cut by 5 bases and J by 0 bases, with 14 bases left in between. The CDR3 spans 16 residues. Germline V CDR1 and CDR2: MDHEN, SYDVKM. Time point meaning: patch test 1, 2 weeks after DPC sensitization. Treatment indicated: therapeutic diphenylcyclopropenone sensitization with weekly scalp DPC. This clonotype originated in a man aged 18 to 30 with alopecia areata. Some clones in this sample may be carry-over from other donors' samples. The sample was whole blood, taken in connection with sensitization to the hapten diphenylcyclopropenone (DPC). The chain combines TRBV28 with TRBJ2-1; D possibly uses TRBD1 or TRBD2 (5 bases each). DNA for the CDR3: TGTGCCAGCAGTCCCGGGACCGTGAGCTCCTACAATGAGCAGTTCTTC. This gives the protein CASSPGTVSSYNEQFF.